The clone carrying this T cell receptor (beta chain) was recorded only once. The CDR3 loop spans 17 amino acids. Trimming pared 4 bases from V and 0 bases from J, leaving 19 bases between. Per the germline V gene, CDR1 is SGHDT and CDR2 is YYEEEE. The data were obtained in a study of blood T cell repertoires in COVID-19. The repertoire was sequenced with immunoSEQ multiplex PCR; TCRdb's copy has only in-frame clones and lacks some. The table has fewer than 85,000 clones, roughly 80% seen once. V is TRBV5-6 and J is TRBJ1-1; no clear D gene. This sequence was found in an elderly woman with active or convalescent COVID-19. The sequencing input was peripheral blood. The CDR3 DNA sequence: TGTGCCAGCAGCCCGAGAGGCACTGGATTCGTGAACACTGAAGCTTTCTTT. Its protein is CASSPRGTGFVNTEAFF. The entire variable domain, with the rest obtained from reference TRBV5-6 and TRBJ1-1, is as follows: DAGVTQSPTHLIKTRGQQVTLRCSPKSGHDTVSWYQQALGQGPQFIFQYYEEEERQRGNFPDRFSGHQFPNYSSELNVNALLLGDSALYLCASSPRGTGFVNTEAFFGQGTRLTVV.